Below are 5 T cell receptor beta chains sequenced from a single sample in a study of cytomegalovirus exposure and HLA in healthy donors. Sequencing used immunoSEQ multiplex PCR; TCRdb keeps in-frame clones, though not all of them. The sample lists 260,000 or so clones, 80% to 90% occurring once. The sequenced sample consisted of PBMCs. The receptors were gathered from a man aged 18 to 35 in good health and CMV-seronegative.

This chain links TRBV4-3 with TRBJ2-7; D not resolved. Per germline, CDR1 LGHNA and CDR2 YSLEER. The CDR3 is 15 amino acids. V was clipped by 0 bases and J by 5 bases, with 14 bases between them. For the CDR3, the DNA is TGCGCCAGCAGCCAAGATGGAGCAGTTCCCAACGAGCAGTACTTC. It specifies CASSQDGAVPNEQYF.

The chain recombines TRBV29-1 with TRBJ1-2; weak D call: TRBD1 (5 bases). CDR1 and CDR2 from the germline V gene are SQVTM and ANQGSEA. V lost 2 bases and J 4 bases, leaving 11 bases between the germline ends. The CDR3 consists of 13 residues. The chain's CDR3 is CSVEWQGSYGYTF. For the CDR3, the DNA is TGCAGCGTTGAATGGCAGGGTTCCTATGGCTACACCTTC.

The CDR3 nucleotides are TGCGCCAGCAGCCAAGATCGTGCTTCGGAGGGTTCACCCCTCCACTTT. Translation gives CASSQDRASEGSPLHF. This chain connects TRBV4-3 to TRBJ1-6, with D unclear. The V and J ends lost 0 bases and 9 bases respectively, with 15 bases between them. This CDR3 contains 16 residues. Germline lookup yields CDR1 LGHNA and CDR2 YSLEER.

This clone occurred once. The rearrangement uses TRBV4-1 and TRBJ1-3; D is unresolved. V was clipped by 3 bases and J by 8 bases, with 8 bases between them. Per germline, CDR1 MGHRA and CDR2 YSYEKL. The CDR3 is made up of 12 amino acids. This CDR3 is CASSHLRDTIYF. CDR3 nucleotide sequence: TGCGCCAGCAGCCACCTACGGGACACCATATATTTT.

This chain connects TRBV30 to TRBJ2-3; possibly TRBD1 for D (5 bases). V lost 3 bases and J 1 base, leaving 5 bases between the germline ends. Germline-derived CDR1 and CDR2 are GTSNPN and SVGIG (reference sequence). The CDR3 covers 12 residues. CDR3 DNA sequence: TGTGCCTGGAGCAGGGGCACAGATACGCAGTATTTT. Translated, it gives CAWSRGTDTQYF.